The clone carrying this T cell receptor beta chain was observed a few times. Its antigen is currently unknown. The data were obtained in a study of CD8 T cells in ankylosing spondylitis. Study-wide results and limits: Disease-linked clones reportedly concentrated significantly in matched ankylosing spondylitis synovial fluid. Blood from ankylosing spondylitis patients appeared to carry a characteristic roughly 8-variant TCR beta motif. Prior work had noted some motif variants in reactive arthritis blood and synovial fluid.

Scientists made TCR beta libraries using quantitative 5'-RACE with molecular barcodes. TCRdb ran MiXCR on the 5' RACE reads and lists one entry per CDR3 protein. This table has roughly 700,000 distinct CDR3 sequences, 15% to 20% appearing once. In germline, CDR1 is SGHRS, CDR2 YFSETQ. The V end lost 4 bases, the J end lost 1 base, and 17 bases lay between the germline ends. The CDR3 contains 16 residues. Sequenced sample: blood, either unsorted or a sorted T cell fraction (not recorded which). The origin of this receptor is a male donor with ankylosing spondylitis. The rearrangement links TRBV5-1 to TRBJ1-1, with D perhaps matching TRBD1 (6 bases). The CDR3 DNA sequence: TGCGCCAGCAGCCCCCGGGCGGGGGCGCCGAACACTGAAGCTTTCTTT. This translates into CASSPRAGAPNTEAFF.